What follows are 26 T cell receptor beta chains derived from one specimen sequenced in a study of cytotoxic CD8 clonotypes in ibrutinib-treated CLL. Using immunoSEQ multiplex PCR, the repertoire was profiled, and TCRdb retains in-frame clones only, with some absent. This table holds over 100,000 clones, over 75% found once. The source was PBMCs, collected after 24 months of ibrutinib treatment. The receptors were gathered from a human donor with chronic lymphocytic leukemia.

V gene TRBV6-1 combines with J gene TRBJ1-2, with a possible D match to TRBD1 (5 bases). The CDR3 length is 14 residues. Germline V gives CDR1 MNHNS, CDR2 SASEGT. With 2 bases removed from V and 5 bases from J, the gap between germline ends came to 12 bases. CDR3: CASSEPGDLYGYTF. The CDR3 coding sequence is TGTGCCAGCAGTGAACCGGGGGATCTGTATGGCTACACCTTC.

This rearrangement joins TRBV6-6 to TRBJ2-2; perhaps TRBD2 as D (5 bases). Germline V gene sequence: CDR1 MNHNY, CDR2 SVGAGI (reference sequence). This CDR3 contains 16 residues. Trimming shortened V by 10 bases and J by 4 bases, and 22 bases separated the two germline ends. The CDR3 protein is CATLNTVGGGTGELFF. The CDR3 DNA reads TGTGCCACTTTAAACACCGTCGGCGGAGGCACCGGGGAGCTGTTTTTT.

The chain recombines TRBV25-1 with TRBJ2-1; 9 bases are a match to TRBD1. The J segment lost 6 bases and the V segment lost 3 bases, leaving 6 bases of the junction unmatched. The CDR3 spans 15 residues. Germline lookup yields CDR1 MGHDK and CDR2 SYGVNS. The CDR3 loop reads CASSDRGTGINEQFF. As DNA, the CDR3 is TGTGCCAGCAGTGATAGGGGGACAGGGATCAATGAGCAGTTCTTC.

A single count supports this clone. V usage is TRBV27 and J usage is TRBJ2-3, with unresolved D. The V end was cut by 2 bases, the J end by 2 bases, with 11 bases between. The CDR3 spans 15 residues. Per the germline V gene, CDR1 is MNHEY and CDR2 is SMNVEV (reference sequence). The CDR3 protein is CASSLRPGSTDTQYF. The CDR3 DNA reads as TGTGCCAGCAGTTTACGCCCCGGGTCCACAGATACGCAGTATTTT.

CDR3 sequence reads: CASSQGDAAYEQYF. The CDR3 DNA follows: TGCGCCAGCAGCCAGGGGGACGCCGCCTACGAGCAGTACTTC. The chain employs TRBV5-1 and TRBJ2-7; TRBD1 aligns across 7 bases. The CDR3 totals 14 residues. V was pared by 4 bases and J by 2 bases, with 6 bases of the junction left unmatched. CDR1 is SGHRS and CDR2 is YFSETQ in the germline V gene.

This rearrangement joins TRBV19 to TRBJ2-4; TRBD1 might be the D (5 bases). Trimming stripped 4 bases from V and 6 bases from J, with 13 bases between. The CDR3 contains 14 residues. Per germline, CDR1 LNHDA and CDR2 SQIVND (reference sequence). CDR3 DNA: TGTGCCAGTAGTAAGGCAGGGTATTCAAACATTCAGTACTTC. Encoded protein: CASSKAGYSNIQYF. The variable domain in full, with the rest retrieved from reference TRBV19 and TRBJ2-4, is DGGITQSPKYLFRKEGQNVTLSCEQNLNHDAMYWYRQDPGQGLRLIYYSQIVNDFQKGDIAEGYSVSREKKESFPLTVTSAQKNPTAFYLCASSKAGYSNIQYFGAGTRLSVL.

The chain uses TRBV6-1 and TRBJ1-5; 11 nucleotides match TRBD1. The CDR3 covers 16 residues. Trimming cost V 4 bases and J 6 bases; bases outside gene matches: 8. Per the germline V gene, CDR1 is MNHNS and CDR2 is SASEGT. CDR3 in amino acids: CASSALGGTGGQPQHF. CDR3 DNA sequence: TGTGCCAGCAGTGCACTTGGGGGGACAGGGGGTCAGCCCCAGCATTTT.

The chain recombines TRBV2 with TRBJ2-7; maybe TRBD1 (5 bases). The CDR3 has 14 amino acids. The V gene's germline CDR1 is SNHLY and CDR2 FYNNEI. The V gene lost 4 bases and the J gene lost 0 bases, with 10 bases spanning the gap. The CDR3: CASSVAGYSYEQYF. Here the CDR3 DNA reads TGTGCCAGCAGTGTTGCAGGGTACTCCTACGAGCAGTACTTC.

The chain is built from TRBV21-1 and TRBJ1-2. TRBV21-1 has pseudogene status. CDR3 size: 16 residues. CDR3 nucleotides: TGTGCCAGCAGCAAACGTTTGGGAGGGGAAGACTATGGCTACACCTTC. Its protein is CASSKRLGGEDYGYTF.

The chain links TRBV11-3 to TRBJ1-2; a weak D match, TRBD1 (5 bases). Germline CDR1 is SGHNT and CDR2 is YENEEA. The V end was cut by 5 bases, the J end by 4 bases, with 11 bases between. This CDR3 is built from 13 residues. As DNA, the CDR3 is TGTGCCAGCAGCCCCGGGGACCCCTATGGCTACACCTTC. As protein: CASSPGDPYGYTF.

This sequence joins TRBV19 and TRBJ1-6; D is uncertain. Looked up from germline, CDR1 is LNHDA and CDR2 is SQIVND (reference sequence). Between the trimmed V and J ends, which lost 4 bases and 5 bases, there was a span of 9 bases. The CDR3 length is 14 residues. The CDR3, as DNA: TGTGCCAGTAGTAGAGGGCAGGATAATTCACCCCTCCACTTT. Its protein product is CASSRGQDNSPLHF.

This clone was counted once. This chain connects TRBV19 to TRBJ1-2, with 9 bases that match TRBD1. J gave up 4 bases and V 4 bases, and 4 bases lay outside the gene matches. CDR3 length: 14 amino acids. The germline V gene has CDR1 LNHDA and CDR2 SQIVND (reference sequence). CDR3 loop: CASSNNRGLYGYTF. The CDR3 DNA sequence: TGTGCCAGTAGTAATAACAGGGGGCTCTATGGCTACACCTTC.

This clone appeared a single time. This chain joins TRBV9 and TRBJ2-2; tentatively, D is TRBD1 or TRBD2 (5 bases each). This CDR3 is 15 amino acids long. The ends were cut back, 4 bases at V and 6 bases at J, with 16 bases in the middle. The germline CDR1 and CDR2 sequences are SGDLS and YYNGEE. CDR3 DNA sequence: TGTGCCAGCAGCCCCCACGAGGGGCCGTCCGGGGAGCTGTTTTTT. Protein: CASSPHEGPSGELFF. Filled out from reference TRBV9 and TRBJ2-2, the complete variable domain reads DSGVTQTPKHLITATGQRVTLRCSPRSGDLSVYWYQQSLDQGLQFLIQYYNGEERAKGNILERFSAQQFPDLHSELNLSSLELGDSALYFCASSPHEGPSGELFFGEGSRLTVL.

The chain employs TRBV9 and TRBJ2-4, with D perhaps assigned TRBD1 or TRBD2 (6 bases each). CDR1 and CDR2 (germline): SGDLS, YYNGEE. The V end was cut by 0 bases, the J end by 8 bases, with 15 bases between. The CDR3 is made up of 15 amino acids. The CDR3 is CASSVVPGAQDIQYF. CDR3 bases: TGTGCCAGCAGCGTAGTTCCGGGGGCGCAGGACATTCAGTACTTC.

This clone was recorded at least ten times. The rearrangement links TRBV19 to TRBJ2-3; TRBD1 agrees at 7 bases. The germline V gene encodes CDR1 LNHDA and CDR2 SQIVND (reference sequence). The V and J ends lost 7 bases and 1 base, in that order; junction bases with no gene match: 5. This CDR3 comprises 14 residues. As DNA, the CDR3 is TGTGCCAGTAAGGCCGGGACAGGCACAGATACGCAGTATTTT. Its translation is CASKAGTGTDTQYF. The whole variable domain, filled in from reference TRBV19 and TRBJ2-3, reads DGGITQSPKYLFRKEGQNVTLSCEQNLNHDAMYWYRQDPGQGLRLIYYSQIVNDFQKGDIAEGYSVSREKKESFPLTVTSAQKNPTAFYLCASKAGTGTDTQYFGPGTRLTVL.

The CDR3 DNA follows: TGTGCCAGCACCGGGACAGGGAACAATTCACCCCTCCACTTT. It is translated as CASTGTGNNSPLHF. This sequence joins TRBV2 and TRBJ1-6; 9 nucleotides agree with TRBD1. Germline V lookup: CDR1 SNHLY, CDR2 FYNNEI. With 7 bases clipped from V and 7 bases from J, the junction kept 5 bases outside the gene matches. The CDR3 is 14 amino acids.

This clone was seen more than once but under ten times. J is TRBJ2-7 and V is TRBV6-5, with D maybe TRBD2 (5 bases). Germline V gives CDR1 MNHEY, CDR2 SVGAGI. This CDR3 is 13 amino acids long. V was shortened by 2 bases and J by 3 bases, with 8 bases between the two germline ends. The CDR3 region is CASSYDGLYEQYF. The CDR3 DNA follows: TGTGCCAGCAGTTACGACGGACTCTACGAGCAGTACTTC.

This chain joins TRBV5-1 and TRBJ1-5, with D hard to call. The CDR3 length is 13 residues. CDR1 and CDR2 (germline): SGHRS, YFSETQ. V lost 4 bases and J 4 bases, leaving 9 bases between the germline ends. The CDR3 region has the DNA TGCGCCAGCAGCCCGGCACCAAATCAGCCCCAGCATTTT. It yields the protein CASSPAPNQPQHF.

As to this clone: The same CDR3 also results from other DNA sequences found in this sample. This chain links TRBV7-3 with TRBJ2-7, with a weak D call TRBD1 (6 bases). In germline, CDR1 is SGHTA, CDR2 FQGTGA. The CDR3 has 14 amino acids. Trimming took 0 bases from V and 6 from J, leaving 12 bases between them. CDR3 in amino acids: CASSLTPGVGEQYF. CDR3 DNA sequence: TGTGCCAGCAGCTTAACGCCAGGGGTGGGCGAGCAGTACTTC.

The chain couples TRBV7-8 to TRBJ2-7; perhaps TRBD1 as D (5 bases). V was trimmed by 2 bases and J by 3 bases, leaving 8 bases between them. This CDR3 is 13 amino acids long. CDR1 SGHVS and CDR2 FQNEAQ come from the germline V gene. CDR3 sequence reads: CASSLPDSYEQYF. The CDR3, as DNA: TGTGCCAGCAGCTTACCCGACAGCTACGAGCAGTACTTC.

V and J are TRBV9 and TRBJ2-1; no clear D. This CDR3 comprises 14 residues. Germline-derived CDR1 and CDR2 are SGDLS and YYNGEE. Trimming stripped 1 base from V and 6 bases from J, with 11 bases between. CDR3 sequence reads: CASSVNPVPNEQFF. CDR3 DNA sequence: TGTGCCAGCAGCGTAAACCCCGTCCCCAATGAGCAGTTCTTC.

The chain couples TRBV30 to TRBJ2-2; unclear D gene. CDR3 length: 17 residues. Germline values: CDR1 GTSNPN, CDR2 SVGIG (reference sequence). CDR3: CAANTGALSADTGELFF. DNA of the CDR3: TGTGCTGCGAATACGGGTGCGTTATCGGCGGACACCGGGGAGCTGTTTTTT.

The chain couples TRBV18 to TRBJ2-7; possibly TRBD2 for D (5 bases). Deletions cut 5 bases from V and 2 bases from J, with 13 bases between. Germline CDR1 is KGHSH and CDR2 is LQKENI. This CDR3 comprises 14 residues. CDR3 sequence: CASSVASGPYEQYF. The CDR3 region has the DNA TGTGCCAGCTCAGTCGCAAGCGGCCCCTACGAGCAGTACTTC.

V gene TRBV6-1 combines with J gene TRBJ2-3; 7 nucleotides match TRBD2. The trim removed 8 bases at V and 2 bases at J, leaving 7 bases unmatched. CDR1 and CDR2 from the germline V gene are MNHNS and SASEGT. This CDR3 region has 14 residues. CDR3 bases: TGTGCCAGCGGGGCTAGCGGCACCACAGATACGCAGTATTTT. Protein: CASGASGTTDTQYF.

The chain links TRBV9 to TRBJ1-5, with 8 positions matching TRBD1. Looked up from germline, CDR1 is SGDLS and CDR2 is YYNGEE. The CDR3 contains 14 residues. With 0 bases clipped from V and 6 bases from J, the junction kept 2 bases outside the gene matches. This chain's CDR3 is CASSVAGGFQPQHF. CDR3 DNA: TGTGCCAGCAGCGTAGCAGGGGGCTTTCAGCCCCAGCATTTT.

The chain joins TRBV7-2 to TRBJ2-7; TRBD2 is a possible D gene (6 bases). CDR3 length equals 15 residues. Germline CDR1 SGHTA, CDR2 FQGNSA. V shed 5 bases and J shed 3 bases, with 17 bases lying between them. The CDR3 nucleotides are TGTGCCAGCAGCCAACCCGGGGGAGTTGGCTACGAGCAGTACTTC. Protein product: CASSQPGGVGYEQYF.